This T cell receptor beta chain was captured by sequencing in a study of relationships among human T cell subsets. The germline CDR1 and CDR2 sequences are MNHEY and SVGAGI. V dropped 5 bases and J dropped 8 bases, with 21 bases sitting between them. This CDR3 has 15 residues. Semiquantitative ARM-PCR amplified T cell receptor alpha and beta CDR3 regions from mRNA. ARM-PCR used tagged nested gene-specific primers, then communal superprimers for exponential amplification. TCRdb re-derived calls from the multiplex PCR reads in MiXCR, one entry per CDR3 protein. The table shows roughly 4,100 distinct CDR3 sequences, with 51% occurring only once. There are a few counts of this clonotype. Its specificity is not known. Study-level points and caveats: Across seven subsets, gene usage, CDR3 length and N-additions did not differ significantly.

Th2 cells were selected with anti-CD294 beads after removing CD4+CD56+ natural killer T cells. Sequencing input: CD4+ Th2 cells sorted from blood. This clonotype was sampled from a man in his forties or fifties in good health. This chain connects TRBV6-5 to TRBJ1-2; no definite D call. CDR3 sequence reads: CASSRGAGPGKGYTF. The CDR3 DNA reads TGTGCCAGCAGTCGGGGAGCCGGGCCCGGGAAAGGCTACACCTTC.